This entry is about one T cell receptor (beta chain). The antigen is undetermined. V lost 10 bases to trimming and J lost 8 bases; unmatched junction nucleotides: 5. The CDR3 extends over 11 amino acids. The data are from a study of T cell responses to AZD1222 COVID-19 vaccine. Study-wide points: After two AZD1222 doses, spike-specific TCR breadth and depth rose versus day 0.

Sequencing was performed with immunoSEQ multiplex PCR; in TCRdb, only in-frame clones are kept and a portion is missing. The profile covers 200,000 to 250,000 clones, with under 95% appearing a single time and over 0.95% taken by the ten largest. The source of this sequence is an adult in good health. The sample here was peripheral blood, taken on day 0 of MenACWY control vaccination. The chain is built from TRBV12-3 or TRBV12-4 and TRBJ1-2, with TRBD1 matching over 9 bases. The CDR3 DNA reads TGTGCCACGGGACAGGGCGACGGCTACACCTTC. It yields the protein CATGQGDGYTF.